The 26 T cell receptor beta chains below all came from one sample that was sequenced in a study of OX40 agonist ivuxolimab in advanced cancers. Produced via immunoSEQ multiplex PCR; TCRdb's table is partial and in-frame only. The table shows over 85,000 clones, with approximately 89% occurring only once. The specimen was CD4+ or CD8+ T cells sorted from blood, collected in a trial of the OX40 agonist ivuxolimab. The receptors come from an adult with an advanced solid tumor such as melanoma, head and neck, liver or kidney cancer.

This chain uses TRBV4-3 with TRBJ1-5; D gene uncertain. The CDR3 is made up of 15 amino acids. V was shortened by 4 bases and J by 3 bases, with 13 bases between the two germline ends. The germline gives CDR1 LGHNA, CDR2 YSLEER. Here the CDR3 reads CASSRVSGLNQPQHF. The CDR3 nucleotides read TGCGCCAGCAGCCGAGTAAGTGGGCTCAATCAGCCCCAGCATTTT.

The chain has TRBV27 and TRBJ2-1; TRBD2 agrees at 7 bases. The V and J ends lost 6 bases and 7 bases, in that order; junction bases with no gene match: 15. There are 16 residues in the CDR3. Germline CDR1 reads MNHEY; CDR2 reads SMNVEV (reference sequence). The CDR3 DNA follows: TGTGCCAGCAGAACGATGGGGGAGGGCCTACGTAATGAGCAGTTCTTC. Residues: CASRTMGEGLRNEQFF.

Worth noting for this clone: This CDR3 is also generated by other DNA sequences in the sample. V is TRBV5-4 and J is TRBJ2-7; D call uncertain. Trimming removed 0 bases at V and 3 bases at J, with 4 bases between. Germline V gene lookup returns CDR1 SGHNT and CDR2 YYREEE (reference sequence). This CDR3 comprises 12 residues. CDR3 nucleotide sequence: TGTGCCAGCAGCTTGGCCAGCTACGAGCAGTACTTC. Translating gives CASSLASYEQYF.

This clone occurred once. This chain links TRBV7-2 with TRBJ1-5; D not resolved. Germline V gene lookup returns CDR1 SGHTA and CDR2 FQGNSA. Trimming stripped 4 bases from V and 7 bases from J, with 17 bases between. The CDR3 is 15 residues long. In DNA form, the CDR3 reads TGTGCCAGCAGCTCGTACGGGAGGGCTGGGCAGCCCCAGCATTTT. Encoded protein: CASSSYGRAGQPQHF.

The chain uses TRBV28 and TRBJ2-7; D not resolved. The CDR3 consists of 16 residues. From germline, CDR1 is MDHEN and CDR2 SYDVKM. V lost 2 bases to trimming and J lost 2 bases, with 16 bases between them. CDR3 region: CASSLGFRRGTYEQYF. Written as DNA, the CDR3 is TGTGCCAGCAGTTTAGGGTTCCGGCGTGGGACCTACGAGCAGTACTTC.

This chain uses TRBV7-2 with TRBJ2-3, with TRBD2 as a possible D gene (6 bases). Trimming shortened V by 1 base and J by 1 base, and 12 bases separated the two germline ends. Germline CDR1 is SGHTA and CDR2 is FQGNSA. This CDR3 contains 16 residues. The CDR3 loop is CASSLDPGLGTDTQYF. CDR3 in DNA: TGTGCCAGCAGCTTAGATCCGGGACTGGGCACAGATACGCAGTATTTT.

This chain links TRBV7-9 with TRBJ1-1; D is possibly TRBD1 (6 bases). The germline V gene encodes CDR1 SEHNR and CDR2 FQNEAQ (reference sequence). This CDR3 has 14 residues. The germline V and J ends were trimmed by 2 bases and 6 bases, with 13 bases remaining between them. CDR3 loop: CASSLSAGEPEAFF. CDR3 bases: TGTGCCAGCAGCTTATCGGCAGGGGAGCCTGAAGCTTTCTTT.

The chain links TRBV7-2 to TRBJ1-2; TRBD1 might be the D (5 bases). With 7 bases removed from V and 4 bases from J, the gap between germline ends came to 16 bases. The V gene's germline CDR1 is SGHTA and CDR2 FQGNSA. The CDR3 covers 14 residues. CDR3 region: CASTGGRWFYGYTF. Here the CDR3 DNA reads TGTGCCAGCACCGGGGGAAGGTGGTTCTATGGCTACACCTTC.

The chain combines TRBV10-3 with TRBJ2-5; TRBD2 matches at 8 bases. The CDR3 extends over 13 amino acids. The V and J ends lost 8 bases and 2 bases, in that order; junction bases with no gene match: 4. Per the germline V gene, CDR1 is ENHRY and CDR2 is SYGVKD. The DNA of the CDR3 is TGTGCCATCGGGGTAGCGGGGCAAGAGACCCAGTACTTC. It codes for CAIGVAGQETQYF.

This chain connects TRBV9 to TRBJ2-1; tentatively, D is TRBD2 (6 bases). Germline CDR1 and CDR2: SGDLS and YYNGEE. The length of the CDR3 is 15 residues. V was cut by 4 bases and J by 0 bases, with 11 bases left in between. The CDR3: CASSRDFNSYNEQFF. CDR3 coding DNA: TGTGCCAGCAGCCGGGACTTCAACTCCTACAATGAGCAGTTCTTC.

This chain connects TRBV15 to TRBJ2-7; D gene uncertain. Germline V gives CDR1 LNHNV, CDR2 YYDKDF (reference sequence). V shed 4 bases and J shed 6 bases, with 16 bases lying between them. The CDR3 extends over 14 amino acids. The CDR3 sequence is CATSMNPELGEQYF. Written as DNA, the CDR3 is TGTGCCACCAGCATGAATCCGGAGCTCGGCGAGCAGTACTTC.

The V and J genes are TRBV4-2 and TRBJ2-6; no reliable D call. The germline V gene has CDR1 LGHNA and CDR2 YNFKEQ. The CDR3 loop spans 16 amino acids. V dropped 2 bases and J dropped 0 bases, with 8 bases sitting between them. The CDR3 sequence is CASSQLQISGANVLTF. CDR3 coding DNA: TGTGCCAGCAGCCAACTTCAAATCTCTGGGGCCAACGTCCTGACTTTC.

The rearrangement joins TRBV28 to TRBJ2-1, with 8 positions matching TRBD2. Germline CDR1 is MDHEN and CDR2 is SYDVKM. The CDR3 runs 16 residues. The V segment lost 5 bases and the J segment 4 bases; nucleotides outside the gene matches: 10. DNA of the CDR3: TGTGCCAGCAGTCCAGTTGGGACTAGAAGTTACAATGAGCAGTTCTTC. This codes for CASSPVGTRSYNEQFF.

This chain connects TRBV4-2 to TRBJ1-1, with D perhaps TRBD1 (5 bases). The CDR3 sequence is 15 residues long. Looked up from germline, CDR1 is LGHNA and CDR2 is YNFKEQ. Between the trimmed V and J ends, which lost 0 bases and 5 bases, there was a span of 13 bases. The CDR3 DNA sequence: TGTGCCAGCAGCCAAGATCTAGCAGGGATGACTGAAGCTTTCTTT. Its translation is CASSQDLAGMTEAFF.

This chain connects TRBV27 to TRBJ2-7, with D perhaps being TRBD1 or TRBD2 (6 bases each). Per the germline V gene, CDR1 is MNHEY and CDR2 is SMNVEV (reference sequence). This CDR3 has 13 residues. V was shortened by 3 bases and J by 5 bases, with 11 bases between the two germline ends. DNA of the CDR3: TGTGCCAGCAGTTTTAACGGGGGCCACGAGCAGTACTTC. This codes for CASSFNGGHEQYF.

CDR3 amino acids: CASSGSPGQALFSYNSPLHF. The CDR3 DNA follows: TGTGCCAGCAGTGGGTCTCCGGGACAGGCCCTTTTCTCCTATAATTCACCCCTCCACTTT. J is TRBJ1-6 and V is TRBV6-1; the match to TRBD1 covers 8 bases. Trimming at V came to 4 bases and at J to 0 bases, leaving 14 bases not matched to a gene. CDR3 length: 20 residues. Germline V gene data show CDR1 as MNHNS and CDR2 as SASEGT.

The rearrangement links TRBV7-2 to TRBJ1-1; TRBD1 matches 9 bases. V was clipped by 1 base and J by 2 bases; unmatched bases: 5. The CDR3 runs 16 residues. The germline V gene encodes CDR1 SGHTA and CDR2 FQGNSA. DNA of the CDR3: TGTGCCAGCAGCTTAGGGGACAGGGTGTTCAACACTGAAGCTTTCTTT. Translated: CASSLGDRVFNTEAFF.

The chain carries TRBV18 and TRBJ1-1, with D hard to call. Trimming took 3 bases from V and 1 from J, leaving 9 bases between them. Germline V lookup: CDR1 KGHSH, CDR2 LQKENI. The CDR3 has 14 amino acids. For the CDR3, the DNA is TGTGCCAGCTCACCGAAACAGCGGAACACTGAAGCTTTCTTT. As protein: CASSPKQRNTEAFF.

The J gene is TRBJ2-7, the V gene TRBV19, with a weak D call TRBD1 (7 bases). V lost 6 bases, J lost 1 base, and 19 bases lay in between. Germline CDR1 LNHDA, CDR2 SQIVND (reference sequence). The CDR3 consists of 16 residues. CDR3: CASSLTSGGLSYEQYF. The DNA of the CDR3 is TGTGCCAGTAGCTTAACTTCAGGGGGACTTTCCTACGAGCAGTACTTC.

CDR3 nucleotide sequence: TGTGCCAGCAGTTTATATCGGGACCCCTACGAGCAGTACTTC. Its translation is CASSLYRDPYEQYF. V gene TRBV28 combines with J gene TRBJ2-7; D might be TRBD1 or TRBD2, each matching 5 bases. The ends were cut back, 1 base at V and 2 bases at J, with 9 bases in the middle. Germline V gene data show CDR1 as MDHEN and CDR2 as SYDVKM. This CDR3 is 14 amino acids long.

The chain combines TRBV7-9 with TRBJ1-6; D gene unclear. This CDR3 contains 15 residues. From germline, CDR1 is SEHNR and CDR2 FQNEAQ (reference sequence). The V end was cut by 2 bases, the J end by 10 bases, with 15 bases between. CDR3 DNA: TGTGCCAGCAGCTTAATTGAACTAAGCGGATCACCCCTCCACTTT. This codes for CASSLIELSGSPLHF.

This rearrangement joins TRBV5-6 to TRBJ2-1, with 8 positions matching TRBD2. V lost 4 bases, J lost 8 bases, and 11 bases stayed unmatched. From germline, CDR1 is SGHDT and CDR2 YYEEEE. The CDR3 is 15 residues long. The CDR3 is CASSPRRTSWDEQFF. The CDR3 bases are TGTGCCAGCAGCCCCCGAAGGACTAGCTGGGATGAGCAGTTCTTC.

V is TRBV9 and J is TRBJ2-1, with TRBD2 matching 9 bases. The CDR3 contains 16 residues. V shed 0 bases, J shed 2 bases, and the junction held 3 bases outside the gene matches. CDR1 and CDR2 from the germline V gene are SGDLS and YYNGEE. The CDR3 region has the DNA TGTGCCAGCAGCGTAGCGCTAGCGGGGACCTACAATGAGCAGTTCTTC. It yields the protein CASSVALAGTYNEQFF.

The chain carries TRBV27 and TRBJ2-5; 7 positions match TRBD2. There are 14 residues in the CDR3. With 2 bases clipped from V and 5 bases from J, the junction kept 5 bases outside the gene matches. Germline CDR1 reads MNHEY; CDR2 reads SMNVEV (reference sequence). CDR3 region: CASSLIREGETQYF. CDR3 coding DNA: TGTGCCAGCAGTTTAATTAGGGAGGGGGAGACCCAGTACTTC.

The chain has TRBV19 and TRBJ1-2, with TRBD1 matching 11 bases. The germline CDR1 and CDR2 sequences are LNHDA and SQIVND (reference sequence). The CDR3 spans 14 residues. Trimming at V came to 4 bases and at J to 8 bases, leaving 6 bases not matched to a gene. CDR3 residues: CASSTWDRGRGYTF. As DNA, the CDR3 is TGTGCCAGTAGTACCTGGGACAGGGGGAGAGGCTACACCTTC.

The rearrangement uses TRBV11-3 and TRBJ2-7, with D unresolved. Germline V gene lookup returns CDR1 SGHNT and CDR2 YENEEA. The CDR3 extends over 13 amino acids. The ends were cut back, 5 bases at V and 3 bases at J, with 11 bases in the middle. The CDR3, as DNA: TGTGCCAGCAGCCCTGGTGAGGTCTACGAGCAGTACTTC. Translating it yields CASSPGEVYEQYF.